The 32 T cell receptor beta chains listed next were all sequenced from one sample in a study of Graves' ophthalmopathy and Graves' hyperthyroidism. The study amplified TCR beta CDR3 regions using RNA transcripts. First-round RT-PCR used HTBI primers; second-round multiplex PCR followed. Each CDR3 protein gets one entry after TCRdb re-called the multiplex PCR reads with MiXCR. The table has about 620,000 distinct CDR3 sequences, about 20% seen once. What was sequenced was peripheral blood. All receptors derive from a woman under 30 with stable Graves' hyperthyroidism. Some clones in this sample may be carry-over from other donors' samples.

Ten or more counts support this clonotype. The J gene is TRBJ1-1, the V gene TRBV6-1; D gene uncertain. V dropped 0 bases and J dropped 1 base, with 6 bases sitting between them. The CDR3 sequence is 14 residues long. The germline CDR1 and CDR2 sequences are MNHNS and SASEGT. CDR3 nucleotides: TGTGCCAGCAGTGAAGCAGGGAGGAACACTGAAGCTTTCTTT. Amino acid sequence: CASSEAGRNTEAFF.

The chain joins TRBV28 to TRBJ1-3, with D hard to call. This CDR3 is built from 15 residues. V lost 4 bases and J 4 bases, leaving 14 bases between the germline ends. The germline V gene has CDR1 MDHEN and CDR2 SYDVKM. The CDR3 protein is CASSSPFLGGNTIYF. In DNA form, the CDR3 reads TGTGCCAGCAGTTCCCCCTTCTTGGGCGGAAACACCATATATTTT.

In this sample, this clonotype turned up many times. The CDR3 bases are TGCAGTGCTAGAGGGGCTAGCGCAGAGACCCAGTACTTC. This sequence encodes CSARGASAETQYF. The chain carries TRBV20-1 and TRBJ2-5; TRBD2 is a possible D gene (6 bases). CDR1 and CDR2 from the germline V gene are DFQATT and SNEGSKA (reference sequence). Trimming cost V 1 base and J 4 bases, with 10 bases left between them. This CDR3 comprises 13 residues.

The chain couples TRBV7-9 to TRBJ2-5, with a weak D call TRBD2 (5 bases). CDR3 size: 13 residues. CDR1 is SEHNR and CDR2 is FQNEAQ in the germline V gene (reference sequence). The V end lost 4 bases, the J end lost 5 bases, and 11 bases lay between the germline ends. For the CDR3, the DNA is TGTGCCAGCAGCTCATTTTGGGAGGAGACCCAGTACTTC. Amino acid sequence: CASSSFWEETQYF.

The V gene is TRBV20-1, the J gene TRBJ2-5; 9 nucleotides align to TRBD1. The CDR3 runs 15 residues. Trimming cost V 6 bases and J 5 bases; bases outside gene matches: 13. CDR1 and CDR2 from the germline V gene are DFQATT and SNEGSKA (reference sequence). The CDR3 region is CSASRPQGAEETQYF. The CDR3 coding sequence is TGCAGTGCCTCGCGGCCACAGGGGGCTGAGGAGACCCAGTACTTC.

The table lists this clonotype with many counts. The CDR3 region is CAWSGTLNQPQHF. CDR3 DNA sequence: TGTGCCTGGAGCGGGACACTAAATCAGCCCCAGCATTTT. The rearrangement uses TRBV30 and TRBJ1-5; D might be TRBD1 (6 bases). Germline assignment: CDR1 GTSNPN and CDR2 SVGIG (reference sequence). V was pared by 3 bases and J by 4 bases, with 10 bases between. The CDR3 covers 13 residues.

This clonotype was counted only a few times. The rearrangement links TRBV6-2 or TRBV6-3 to TRBJ1-1; D is possibly TRBD1 (5 bases). This CDR3 has 15 amino acids. V lost 6 bases, J lost 5 bases, and 19 bases lay in between. Germline values: CDR1 MNHEY, CDR2 SVGEGT. CDR3 protein: CASRFNLRGETEAFF. In nucleotides, the CDR3 is TGTGCCAGCAGATTTAATCTACGGGGGGAAACTGAAGCTTTCTTT.

This clonotype was recorded at least ten times. The rearrangement links TRBV13 to TRBJ1-5; D perhaps matches TRBD1 (5 bases). The V gene's germline CDR1 is PRHDT and CDR2 FYEKMQ (reference sequence). CDR3 size: 17 residues. The V gene lost 5 bases and the J gene lost 2 bases, with 19 bases spanning the gap. The CDR3 is CASSKRGGTWGNQPQHF. The CDR3 coding sequence is TGTGCCAGCAGCAAAAGGGGAGGGACCTGGGGCAATCAGCCCCAGCATTTT.

In its sample, this clonotype was seen a few times. This chain uses TRBV4-1 with TRBJ2-5; D gene uncertain. Per the germline V gene, CDR1 is MGHRA and CDR2 is YSYEKL. This CDR3 comprises 13 residues. V lost 2 bases to trimming and J lost 2 bases, with 6 bases between them. This chain's CDR3 is CASSQSPQETQYF. Written as DNA, the CDR3 is TGCGCCAGCAGCCAAAGCCCGCAAGAGACCCAGTACTTC.

Ten or more counts support this clonotype. V and J are TRBV27 and TRBJ1-1; D is possibly TRBD1 (5 bases). The CDR3 totals 14 residues. Germline V gene data show CDR1 as MNHEY and CDR2 as SMNVEV (reference sequence). The V and J ends lost 5 bases and 3 bases respectively, with 13 bases between them. The DNA for the CDR3 is TGTGCCAGCAGTCCCGCCGGGGCCTACACTGAAGCTTTCTTT. Protein: CASSPAGAYTEAFF.

This clonotype was counted only a few times. The gene calls are TRBV4-1 and TRBJ2-7; D is ambiguous. CDR1 MGHRA and CDR2 YSYEKL come from the germline V gene. Trimming took off 0 bases at V and 2 bases at J, with 20 bases between the two ends. The CDR3 has 18 amino acids. The DNA of the CDR3 is TGCGCCAGCAGCCAAGATAGTCAGTGGGGTCTTTTTCCCTACGAGCAGTACTTC. Translated: CASSQDSQWGLFPYEQYF.

The rearrangement links TRBV20-1 to TRBJ1-1, with D unresolved. The length of the CDR3 is 13 residues. Germline V gene lookup returns CDR1 DFQATT and CDR2 SNEGSKA (reference sequence). Deletions cut 5 bases from V and 0 bases from J, with 10 bases between. The CDR3 sequence: CSAFSHLNTEAFF. The CDR3 nucleotides are TGCAGTGCTTTTTCTCACCTGAACACTGAAGCTTTCTTT.

This clonotype was seen at least ten times. V gene TRBV5-1 combines with J gene TRBJ2-1; the D is unclear. The length of the CDR3 is 16 residues. The germline gives CDR1 SGHRS, CDR2 YFSETQ. V lost 2 bases to trimming and J lost 0 bases, with 12 bases between them. The CDR3 nucleotides read TGCGCCAGCAGCTTCGGGTCCCAAATCTCCTACAATGAGCAGTTCTTC. This encodes CASSFGSQISYNEQFF.

For this clonotype: This may come from a read error, since a much larger clone is one base off. V gene TRBV12-5 combines with J gene TRBJ2-5; D unresolved. Germline lookup yields CDR1 LGHNT and CDR2 FRNRAP. The CDR3 is 11 residues long. V was clipped by 3 bases and J by 4 bases, with 3 bases between them. As DNA, the CDR3 is TGTGCTAGTGGTTTTTCAGAGACCCAGTACTTC. Protein product: CASGFSETQYF.

This clonotype was recorded at least ten times. The CDR3 region has the DNA TGTGCCAGCAGTGAAATGGGGGTTGCCGGGGAGCTGTTTTTT. This encodes CASSEMGVAGELFF. The chain joins TRBV2 to TRBJ2-2; D may match TRBD1 or TRBD2 (5 bases each). Germline V lookup: CDR1 SNHLY, CDR2 FYNNEI. V was shortened by 2 bases and J by 6 bases, with 10 bases between the two germline ends. CDR3 size: 14 residues.

This clonotype was recorded at least ten times. CDR3 in amino acids: CASSSSDGTYEQYF. The CDR3 region has the DNA TGTGCCAGCAGTTCCTCGGACGGAACCTACGAGCAGTACTTC. V and J are TRBV27 and TRBJ2-7; D is unresolved. CDR1 and CDR2 from the germline V gene are MNHEY and SMNVEV (reference sequence). V was clipped by 4 bases and J by 2 bases, with 12 bases between them. The CDR3 sequence is 14 residues long.

A note on this clonotype: This may stem from a read error, because a much larger clone lies one nucleotide away. The conserved final phenylalanine or tryptophan is absent from the CDR3, which likely points to a read error. The chain employs TRBV28 and TRBJ1-2, with unresolved D. The germline V gene has CDR1 MDHEN and CDR2 SYDVKM. Deletions cut 7 bases from V and 7 bases from J, with 13 bases between. The CDR3 has 12 residues. The CDR3 nucleotides are TGTGCCAGCACCTCATCCGGGAGTGGCTACACCTAC. Protein sequence: CASTSSGSGYTY.

This clonotype was observed at least ten times. As DNA, the CDR3 is TGTGCCAGCAGCGGACAGGGGCCCTATCAGCCCCAGCATTTT. This codes for CASSGQGPYQPQHF. This chain links TRBV2 with TRBJ1-5, with 9 positions matching TRBD1. Germline values: CDR1 SNHLY, CDR2 FYNNEI. The V and J ends lost 6 bases and 5 bases, in that order; junction bases with no gene match: 5. The CDR3 totals 14 residues. The full variable domain, with the rest looked up from reference TRBV2 and TRBJ1-5, is EPEVTQTPSHQVTQMGQEVILRCVPISNHLYFYWYRQILGQKVEFLVSFYNNEISEKSEIFDDQFSVERPDGSNFTLKIRSTKLEDSAMYFCASSGQGPYQPQHFGDGTRLSIL.

This clonotype has more than one count but fewer than ten. The V call is TRBV28, the J call TRBJ1-4; 7 positions match TRBD1. Losses at the gene ends were 6 bases for V and 3 bases for J; bases not matched to a gene: 4. Germline CDR1 reads MDHEN; CDR2 reads SYDVKM. This CDR3 region has 14 residues. The CDR3 region has the DNA TGTGCCAGCAGACGACAGGGACCTAATGAAAAACTGTTTTTT. Amino acid sequence: CASRRQGPNEKLFF.

This chain links TRBV6-2 or TRBV6-3 with TRBJ2-7; D might be TRBD2 (7 bases). V was cut by 0 bases and J by 3 bases, with 18 bases left in between. Germline V lookup: CDR1 MNHEY, CDR2 SVGEGT. The CDR3 length is 17 residues. The CDR3 nucleotides are TGTGCCAGCAGTTACTCGCGTGGGAGGGACACTCGCTACGAGCAGTACTTC. The encoded protein is CASSYSRGRDTRYEQYF.

This clonotype was seen repeatedly, ten times or more. The chain links TRBV12-3 or TRBV12-4 to TRBJ2-4, with D perhaps matching TRBD1 or TRBD2 (5 bases each). Between the trimmed V and J ends, which lost 5 bases and 2 bases, there was a span of 13 bases. The CDR3 runs 15 residues. In DNA form, the CDR3 reads TGTGCCAGCAGTGATGGCAGGGAGCCCAAAAACATTCAGTACTTC. This sequence encodes CASSDGREPKNIQYF.

The CDR3 nucleotides read TGTGCCAGCAGCGATGGGACAGGGGCTTACGAGCAGTACTTC. It encodes CASSDGTGAYEQYF. V gene TRBV11-2 combines with J gene TRBJ2-7; 10 bases are shared with TRBD1. V lost 5 bases to trimming and J lost 4 bases; unmatched junction nucleotides: 5. The germline V gene encodes CDR1 SGHAT and CDR2 FQNNGV. The CDR3 extends over 14 amino acids.

This clonotype was detected ten times or more. The rearrangement uses TRBV6-1 and TRBJ1-1, with TRBD1 identical over 7 bases. J was trimmed by 7 bases and V by 5 bases; bases with no gene match: 7. CDR1 and CDR2 (germline): MNHNS, SASEGT. This CDR3 is built from 13 residues. The CDR3 sequence is CASSRTGAGEAFF. The DNA for the CDR3 is TGTGCCAGCAGTCGGACAGGCGCCGGTGAAGCTTTCTTT.

This clonotype appeared many times. The chain couples TRBV20-1 to TRBJ1-5, with 9 bases lining up with TRBD1. The CDR3 is 13 amino acids. The V gene's germline CDR1 is DFQATT and CDR2 SNEGSKA (reference sequence). The V gene end was trimmed by 6 bases and the J gene end by 13 bases; junction bases not matched to a gene: 13. CDR3 amino acids: CSAGGTGQWAQHF. The CDR3 DNA reads as TGCAGTGCGGGTGGGACAGGGCAGTGGGCTCAGCATTTT.

The chain carries TRBV5-1 and TRBJ2-7; unclear D gene. V lost 0 bases and J 0 bases, leaving 13 bases between the germline ends. Germline V gene sequence: CDR1 SGHRS, CDR2 YFSETQ. The CDR3 has 16 residues. The CDR3 protein is CASSLEGGAFSYEQYF. For the CDR3, the DNA is TGCGCCAGCAGCTTGGAAGGTGGTGCCTTCTCCTACGAGCAGTACTTC.

This clonotype appeared many times. This sequence joins TRBV2 and TRBJ1-1; a possible D gene is TRBD1 (6 bases). V gave up 6 bases and J gave up 7 bases, with 9 bases separating them. Germline values: CDR1 SNHLY, CDR2 FYNNEI. The CDR3 consists of 11 residues. The CDR3 reads CASRAGDEAFF. The CDR3 nucleotides are TGTGCCAGCAGGGCAGGGGATGAAGCTTTCTTT.

In this sample, this clonotype turned up once. A much more abundant neighbour one base away suggests this may be a read error. V gene TRBV6-2 or TRBV6-3 combines with J gene TRBJ1-1; D is ambiguous. Germline CDR1 MNHEY, CDR2 SVGEGT. This CDR3 comprises 18 residues. As DNA, the CDR3 is TGTGCCAGCAGTTACTCAGGTCGGGGTGGGTTTGGGAACACTGAAGCTTGCTTT. Amino acid sequence: CASSYSGRGGFGNTEACF.

This clonotype was counted many times. The chain links TRBV14 to TRBJ2-7; the match to TRBD2 covers 8 bases. This CDR3 contains 15 residues. V lost 4 bases, J lost 1 base, and 6 bases stayed unmatched. Germline V gene lookup returns CDR1 SGHDN and CDR2 FVKESK. CDR3 region: CASSRVGGRSYEQYF. CDR3 nucleotides: TGTGCCAGCAGCCGCGTGGGCGGGAGGTCCTACGAGCAGTACTTC. Variable domain in full (rest from reference TRBV14 and TRBJ2-7): EAGVTQFPSHSVIEKGQTVTLRCDPISGHDNLYWYRRVMGKEIKFLLHFVKESKQDESGMPNNRFLAERTGGTYSTLKVQPAELEDSGVYFCASSRVGGRSYEQYFGPGTRLTVT.

This clonotype was seen many times. The V and J genes are TRBV12-3 or TRBV12-4 and TRBJ2-7, with 7 nucleotides matching TRBD1. The CDR3 covers 14 residues. V shed 3 bases and J 4 bases; nucleotides not matched to a gene: 6. In nucleotides, the CDR3 is TGTGCCAGCAGTTTGGGGACAGTGCTATACGAGCAGTACTTC. This encodes CASSLGTVLYEQYF.

With respect to this clonotype: A much more abundant neighbour one base away suggests this may be a read error. The rearrangement joins TRBV6-5 to TRBJ2-7; D possibly corresponds to TRBD2 (5 bases). V gave up 1 base and J gave up 7 bases, with 20 bases separating them. Germline CDR1 MNHEY, CDR2 SVGAGI. There are 16 residues in the CDR3. The CDR3 DNA reads TGTGCCAGCAGTTACTTGACGGGAAGTGCCCCGTGGGAGCAGTACTTC. Translated: CASSYLTGSAPWEQYF.

This clonotype was recorded many times. The chain combines TRBV25-1 with TRBJ1-6; D not certain. Germline values: CDR1 MGHDK, CDR2 SYGVNS. CDR3 length: 12 residues. V dropped 6 bases and J dropped 7 bases, with 7 bases sitting between them. The CDR3 is CASRSTNSPLHF. For the CDR3, the DNA is TGTGCCAGCAGGTCGACAAATTCACCCCTCCACTTT.

This sequence joins TRBV13 and TRBJ1-1; 7 bases are a match to TRBD1. CDR1 PRHDT and CDR2 FYEKMQ come from the germline V gene (reference sequence). Unmatched junction bases numbered 4, after V lost 0 bases and J lost 6 bases. The CDR3 runs 14 residues. The CDR3 DNA sequence: TGTGCCAGCAGCTTAGGGACAGGGAGCCCTGAAGCTTTCTTT. Residues: CASSLGTGSPEAFF.